Following are 32 T cell receptor beta chains from one sample sequenced in a study of T-cell reconstitution after alpha-beta-depleted transplantation in children. Unique molecular identifiers were built into the TCRbeta library. A single record per CDR3 protein comes from TCRdb applying MiXCR to the PCR reads. The sample shows 77,000 or so distinct CDR3 sequences, 15% to 20% of them seen only once. The input for sequencing was PBMCs, mostly from graft donor cells, taken 360 days after TCRalphabeta/CD19-depleted stem cell transplant. Receptors were obtained from a male patient between 2 and 10 years old who had a stem cell transplant for acute lymphoblastic leukemia, so the T cells may come from the graft donor.

This clonotype was seen more than once but under ten times. The gene calls are TRBV3-1 and TRBJ2-3; D may correspond to TRBD1 or TRBD2 (5 bases each). This CDR3 is 13 amino acids long. The germline V and J ends were trimmed by 11 bases and 1 base, with 13 bases remaining between them. Germline assignment: CDR1 LGHDT and CDR2 YNNKEL (reference sequence). The CDR3 here is CAGGWSGTDTQYF. DNA of the CDR3: TGTGCCGGGGGTTGGAGTGGCACAGATACGCAGTATTTT.

This clonotype has a handful of counts. This chain uses TRBV6-2 or TRBV6-3 with TRBJ2-5; tentatively, D is TRBD2 (6 bases). Germline CDR1 reads MNHEY; CDR2 reads SVGEGT. CDR3 length: 16 residues. V lost 4 bases and J lost 2, with 17 bases in between. The CDR3 DNA sequence: TGTGCCAGCAGTTCGCGGGACCCCCGATCGCAAGAGACCCAGTACTTC. It is translated as CASSSRDPRSQETQYF.

In regard to this clonotype: One junction end does not reproduce the germline sequence, and a read error may be involved. V and J are TRBV15 and TRBJ2-7; D may correspond to TRBD1 or TRBD2 (7 bases each). Germline-derived CDR1 and CDR2 are LNHNV and YYDKDF (reference sequence). The CDR3 is 14 residues long. The chain's CDR3 is CVTSRGGQTYEQYF. CDR3 sequence (DNA): TGTGTCACCAGCAGGGGGGGACAGACCTACGAGCAGTACTTC.

The CDR3 DNA follows: TGTGCCAGCAGCCTCGACGTGTGGATCTATGGCTACACCTTC. Protein product: CASSLDVWIYGYTF. The J gene is TRBJ1-2, the V gene TRBV5-8; no clear D gene. Looked up from germline, CDR1 is SGHTS and CDR2 is YDEGEE. The CDR3 runs to 14 residues. Trimming stripped 4 bases from V and 4 bases from J, with 14 bases between.

This clonotype showed up just a few times. The rearrangement links TRBV5-1 to TRBJ1-1; D gene uncertain. The V and J ends lost 1 base and 2 bases respectively, with 9 bases between them. Per germline, CDR1 SGHRS and CDR2 YFSETQ. This CDR3 is 14 amino acids long. The CDR3 DNA follows: TGCGCCAGCAGCTTGCGTAGTCCAAACACTGAAGCTTTCTTT. Amino acids: CASSLRSPNTEAFF.

This clonotype was detected only a few times. J is TRBJ2-7 and V is TRBV4-2; 8 nucleotides line up with TRBD2. The V and J ends lost 1 base and 1 base, in that order; junction bases with no gene match: 3. The germline gives CDR1 LGHNA, CDR2 YNFKEQ. This CDR3 is built from 15 residues. The CDR3 loop reads CASSQGTGGSYEQYF. The CDR3 DNA is TGTGCCAGCAGCCAAGGGACGGGAGGGTCCTACGAGCAGTACTTC.

The chain combines TRBV27 with TRBJ2-2, with TRBD2 matching 13 bases. The CDR3 is 19 residues long. CDR1 and CDR2 from the germline V gene are MNHEY and SMNVEV (reference sequence). V gave up 6 bases and J gave up 6 bases; unmatched junction bases: 16. The chain's CDR3 is CASSSRDRGLAGYAGELFF. CDR3 in DNA: TGTGCCAGCAGCTCCCGGGACAGGGGACTAGCGGGGTACGCCGGGGAGCTGTTTTTT.

This clonotype was seen many times. This chain joins TRBV5-1 and TRBJ2-1, with 7 bases aligning to TRBD1. This CDR3 comprises 14 residues. Germline V gene data show CDR1 as SGHRS and CDR2 as YFSETQ. V was clipped by 3 bases and J by 9 bases; unmatched bases: 9. CDR3 loop: CASSSTGALGEQFF. For the CDR3, the DNA is TGCGCCAGCAGCTCTACAGGGGCCCTCGGTGAGCAGTTCTTC.

This clonotype was detected a few times. The chain links TRBV7-2 to TRBJ1-2; D is unclear. CDR1 and CDR2 (germline): SGHTA, FQGNSA. CDR3 length equals 15 residues. V lost 3 bases, J lost 2 bases, and 13 bases lay in between. CDR3 region: CASSFIPGLNYGYTF. The CDR3 DNA sequence: TGTGCCAGCAGCTTTATCCCGGGATTAAACTATGGCTACACCTTC.

The chain combines TRBV12-3 or TRBV12-4 with TRBJ1-2; tentative D call: TRBD1 (5 bases). Trimming removed 3 bases from V and 4 bases from J, with 6 bases in between. This CDR3 has 12 amino acids. CDR3 nucleotide sequence: TGTGCCAGCAGTTTCGGGGCCTATGGCTACACCTTC. This sequence encodes CASSFGAYGYTF.

This clonotype has ten or more counts. In DNA, the CDR3 is TGCGCCAGCAGCCATACTGGACAGGGGAGGATCGCAGATACGCAGTATTTT. This encodes CASSHTGQGRIADTQYF. V is TRBV4-1 and J is TRBJ2-3, with 9 bases identical to TRBD1. After removal of 3 bases from V and 4 bases from J, the junction contained 11 bases not matched to a gene. The CDR3 has 17 amino acids. The V gene's germline CDR1 is MGHRA and CDR2 YSYEKL.

This clonotype was counted between two and nine times. The V gene is TRBV4-1, the J gene TRBJ2-1; 11 bases agree with TRBD2. The germline V gene encodes CDR1 MGHRA and CDR2 YSYEKL. V gave up 2 bases and J gave up 7 bases; unmatched junction bases: 16. The CDR3 contains 19 residues. For the CDR3, the DNA is TGCGCCAGCAGCCAATTTTCCGTAAGACTAGCGGGAAGGTTGAATGAGCAGTTCTTC. This encodes CASSQFSVRLAGRLNEQFF.

The V call is TRBV11-3, the J call TRBJ2-7, with 7 nucleotides matching TRBD1. J gave up 4 bases and V 3 bases, and 6 bases lay outside the gene matches. This CDR3 is built from 14 residues. Germline V gene data show CDR1 as SGHNT and CDR2 as YENEEA. The CDR3 bases are TGTGCCAGCAGCTTCCGGGACAGACATTACGAGCAGTACTTC. It codes for CASSFRDRHYEQYF.

The chain recombines TRBV11-2 with TRBJ2-1; 8 bases agree with TRBD1. V trimming: 5 bases; J trimming: 0 bases; junction bases outside the gene matches: 6. In germline, CDR1 is SGHAT, CDR2 FQNNGV. The CDR3 is 16 amino acids. The CDR3 loop reads CASSHRTGSSYNEQFF. CDR3 coding DNA: TGTGCCAGCAGCCATAGGACAGGGAGCTCCTACAATGAGCAGTTCTTC.

This clonotype was recorded a few times. The V and J genes are TRBV25-1 and TRBJ2-7; D not certain. CDR1 is MGHDK and CDR2 is SYGVNS in the germline V gene. This CDR3 spans 11 amino acids. Trimming shortened V by 5 bases and J by 2 bases, and 4 bases separated the two germline ends. The CDR3 is CASSSAYEQYF. The CDR3 DNA reads TGTGCCAGCAGTTCCGCCTACGAGCAGTACTTC.

This clonotype was recorded once. The rearrangement uses TRBV4-2 and TRBJ2-2; a possible D gene is TRBD1 (5 bases). Trimming took off 2 bases at V and 6 bases at J, with 16 bases between the two ends. Germline loops: CDR1 LGHNA, CDR2 YNFKEQ. The CDR3 is 16 residues long. The CDR3 sequence: CASSQSLSQGSGELFF. CDR3 DNA: TGTGCCAGCAGCCAATCATTGTCTCAGGGATCCGGGGAGCTGTTTTTT.

The sample holds a few counts of this clonotype. The V and J genes are TRBV4-2 and TRBJ2-2; the match to TRBD2 covers 10 bases. The germline V gene encodes CDR1 LGHNA and CDR2 YNFKEQ. This CDR3 is built from 17 residues. After removal of 8 bases from V and 3 bases from J, the junction contained 12 bases not matched to a gene. The DNA for the CDR3 is TGTGCCAGCTCATCTACTAGCGGGAATAGAGACACCGGGGAGCTGTTTTTT. Its protein product is CASSSTSGNRDTGELFF.

The sample holds a few counts of this clonotype. The CDR3 spells CASSAYMGQGLSNNEQFF. CDR3 coding DNA: TGTGCCAGCAGTGCTTACATGGGACAGGGGTTAAGCAACAATGAGCAGTTCTTC. This sequence joins TRBV25-1 and TRBJ2-1, with 10 bases fitting TRBD1. The CDR3 has 18 amino acids. From germline, CDR1 is MGHDK and CDR2 SYGVNS. V shed 4 bases, J shed 5 bases, and the junction held 14 bases outside the gene matches.

This clonotype appeared many times. The chain is built from TRBV12-3 or TRBV12-4 and TRBJ2-4; D not certain. Trimming left V 3 bases short and J 1 base short, with 4 bases between. The CDR3 consists of 13 residues. The CDR3, as DNA: TGTGCCAGCAGTTTTGGGGCCAAAAACATTCAGTACTTC. Translation: CASSFGAKNIQYF.

This clonotype has at least ten counts. The DNA for the CDR3 is TGTGCCAGCAGCCGATGGCAGGGGTCGATCGACGAGCAGTACTTC. It translates to CASSRWQGSIDEQYF. The chain joins TRBV12-3 or TRBV12-4 to TRBJ2-7; D might be TRBD1 (6 bases). The CDR3 is 15 residues long. V lost 6 bases to trimming and J lost 5 bases, with 20 bases between them.

This chain uses TRBV21-1 with TRBJ1-5; TRBD1, the D gene given by the table, was not confirmed from the DNA. TRBV21-1 is described as a pseudogene. CDR3 length: 14 residues. Here the CDR3 reads CASSNRGPNQPQHF. CDR3 nucleotide sequence: TGTGCCAGCAGCAACAGGGGGCCAAATCAGCCCCAGCATTTT.

The chain joins TRBV4-2 to TRBJ1-6; no clear D gene. V was clipped by 0 bases and J by 9 bases, with 6 bases between them. This CDR3 spans 13 amino acids. Per the germline V gene, CDR1 is LGHNA and CDR2 is YNFKEQ. The DNA for the CDR3 is TGTGCCAGCAGCCAAGATCAGGCTTCACCCCTCCACTTT. It yields the protein CASSQDQASPLHF.

This clonotype showed up just a few times. This chain joins TRBV6-5 and TRBJ2-4; TRBD2 is a possible D gene (5 bases). This CDR3 spans 13 amino acids. Germline-derived CDR1 and CDR2 are MNHEY and SVGAGI. V was clipped by 1 base and J by 11 bases, with 12 bases between them. The CDR3 reads CASSYLGAEVQYF. For the CDR3, the DNA is TGTGCCAGCAGTTACTTAGGTGCGGAGGTTCAGTACTTC.

This chain links TRBV12-3 or TRBV12-4 with TRBJ2-5, with D possibly being TRBD1 (6 bases). The V end was cut by 4 bases, the J end by 7 bases, with 10 bases between. The CDR3 totals 12 residues. The CDR3 region has the DNA TGTGCCAGCAGTTCGAGGGGGTTGACCCAGTACTTC. Translation: CASSSRGLTQYF.

The chain joins TRBV11-3 to TRBJ2-2; 8 nucleotides agree with TRBD1. J gave up 3 bases and V 3 bases, and 6 bases lay outside the gene matches. The CDR3 runs 16 residues. From germline, CDR1 is SGHNT and CDR2 YENEEA. The DNA for the CDR3 is TGTGCCAGCAGCTTGGGCAGGGGGCTAGACACCGGGGAGCTGTTTTTT. Translated: CASSLGRGLDTGELFF. The entire variable domain, with the rest obtained from reference TRBV11-3 and TRBJ2-2, is as follows: EAGVVQSPRYKIIEKKQPVAFWCNPISGHNTLYWYLQNLGQGPELLIRYENEEAVDDSQLPKDRFSAERLKGVDSTLKIQPAELGDSAVYLCASSLGRGLDTGELFFGEGSRLTVL.

This clonotype was detected a few times. The gene calls are TRBV2 and TRBJ2-7; D not resolved. The CDR3 has 14 residues. V gave up 4 bases and J gave up 0 bases, with 10 bases separating them. CDR1 SNHLY and CDR2 FYNNEI come from the germline V gene. CDR3 in amino acids: CASSGSTGSYEQYF. CDR3 in DNA: TGTGCCAGCAGTGGGAGTACTGGCTCCTACGAGCAGTACTTC. Based on the CDR3 plus reference TRBV2 and TRBJ2-7, the full variable domain is EPEVTQTPSHQVTQMGQEVILRCVPISNHLYFYWYRQILGQKVEFLVSFYNNEISEKSEIFDDQFSVERPDGSNFTLKIRSTKLEDSAMYFCASSGSTGSYEQYFGPGTRLTVT.

This clonotype was counted a few times. The chain employs TRBV28 and TRBJ1-5; TRBD1 might be the D (5 bases). Germline CDR1 and CDR2: MDHEN and SYDVKM. Trimming removed 6 bases from V and 0 bases from J, with 18 bases in between. This CDR3 spans 17 amino acids. The DNA for the CDR3 is TGTGCCAGCAGCTCCTGGAGAAAGGGGTATAGCAATCAGCCCCAGCATTTT. Translating it yields CASSSWRKGYSNQPQHF.

This clonotype was detected a few times. The genes are TRBV6-5 and TRBJ1-1; D might be TRBD1 (5 bases). The CDR3 covers 14 residues. V was clipped by 0 bases and J by 0 bases, with 5 bases between them. From germline, CDR1 is MNHEY and CDR2 SVGAGI. The CDR3 DNA is TGTGCCAGCAGTTACTCGACAGTGAACACTGAAGCTTTCTTT. This gives the protein CASSYSTVNTEAFF.

In this sample, this clonotype turned up many times. The chain recombines TRBV5-6 with TRBJ1-1; D remains unclear. This CDR3 spans 13 amino acids. With 0 bases removed from V and 0 bases from J, the gap between germline ends came to 3 bases. The V gene's germline CDR1 is SGHDT and CDR2 YYEEEE. CDR3 loop: CASSLDVNTEAFF. The DNA for the CDR3 is TGTGCCAGCAGCTTGGACGTGAACACTGAAGCTTTCTTT. The variable domain in full, with the rest retrieved from reference TRBV5-6 and TRBJ1-1, is DAGVTQSPTHLIKTRGQQVTLRCSPKSGHDTVSWYQQALGQGPQFIFQYYEEEERQRGNFPDRFSGHQFPNYSSELNVNALLLGDSALYLCASSLDVNTEAFFGQGTRLTVV.

This chain joins TRBV5-6 and TRBJ2-1, with 7 bases matching TRBD2. The germline V gene encodes CDR1 SGHDT and CDR2 YYEEEE. The CDR3 spans 15 residues. Trimming cost V 4 bases and J 2 bases; bases outside gene matches: 6. The CDR3 loop reads CASSPTGTTYNEQFF. The CDR3 DNA follows: TGTGCCAGCAGCCCTACCGGGACTACCTACAATGAGCAGTTCTTC.

Notes on this clonotype: Compared with germline, one end of the junction differs, possibly owing to a read error. The chain recombines TRBV12-3 or TRBV12-4 with TRBJ2-3, with 7 bases aligning to TRBD2. The CDR3 covers 16 residues. The CDR3 reads CASSLRLAASTDTKYF. As DNA, the CDR3 is TGTGCCAGCAGTTTACGCCTAGCGGCGAGCACAGATACGAAGTATTTT.

CDR3 coding DNA: TGCGCCAGCAGCCAAGTTGCCCAGCCCCTCAACACCATATATTTT. Translating gives CASSQVAQPLNTIYF. This chain uses TRBV4-1 with TRBJ1-3; no definite D call. The germline V gene encodes CDR1 MGHRA and CDR2 YSYEKL. The CDR3 has 15 amino acids. Deletions cut 1 base from V and 7 bases from J, with 14 bases between.